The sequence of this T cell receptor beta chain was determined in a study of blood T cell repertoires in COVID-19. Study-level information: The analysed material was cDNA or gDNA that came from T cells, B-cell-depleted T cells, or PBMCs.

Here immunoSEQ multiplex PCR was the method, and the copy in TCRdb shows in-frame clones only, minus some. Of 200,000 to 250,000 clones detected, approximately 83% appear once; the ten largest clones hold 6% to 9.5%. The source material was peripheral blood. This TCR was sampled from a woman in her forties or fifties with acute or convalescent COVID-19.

CDR3 protein: CASSLQGSNQPQHF. CDR3 in DNA: TGTGCCAGCAGTTTACAGGGAAGCAATCAGCCCCAGCATTTT. The rearrangement joins TRBV27 to TRBJ1-5, with TRBD1 as a possible D gene (5 bases). The V and J ends lost 2 bases and 1 base respectively, with 6 bases between them. Looked up from germline, CDR1 is MNHEY and CDR2 is SMNVEV (reference sequence). The CDR3 extends over 14 amino acids.